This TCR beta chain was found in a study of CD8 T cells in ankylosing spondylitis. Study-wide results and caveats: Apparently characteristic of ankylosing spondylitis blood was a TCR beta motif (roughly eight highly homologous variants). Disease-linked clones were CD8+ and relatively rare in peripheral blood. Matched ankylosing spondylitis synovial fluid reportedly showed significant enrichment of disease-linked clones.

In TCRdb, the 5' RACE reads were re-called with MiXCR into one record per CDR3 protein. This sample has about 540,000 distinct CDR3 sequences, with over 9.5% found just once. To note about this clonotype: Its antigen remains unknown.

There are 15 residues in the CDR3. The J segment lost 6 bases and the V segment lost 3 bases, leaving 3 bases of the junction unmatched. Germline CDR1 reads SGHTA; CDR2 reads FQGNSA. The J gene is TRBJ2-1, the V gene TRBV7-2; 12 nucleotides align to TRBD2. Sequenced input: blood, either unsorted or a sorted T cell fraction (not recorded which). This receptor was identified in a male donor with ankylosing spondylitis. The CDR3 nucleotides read TGTGCCAGCAGCTTCCGGACTAGCGGGGTCAATGAGCAGTTCTTC. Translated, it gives CASSFRTSGVNEQFF.